In its sample, the clone carrying this T cell receptor (beta chain) was seen many times. Samples had at least 6.5 million PBMCs isolated from them. The data were obtained in a study of blood T cells in healthy people across ages. Study-wide context: About one barcoded beta molecule was captured per two T cells (by template switching).

A J-beta primer mix and a sample-barcoded 5' primer were used in a second PCR of about 7 to 12 cycles. TCRdb re-called the 5' RACE reads with MiXCR, one entry per CDR3 protein. The sample has a few hundred thousand distinct CDR3 sequences, 27% seen once. The sample taken for sequencing was blood. This TCR came from a woman aged 65 to 85 in good health.

The CDR3 DNA sequence: TGTGCCATCATGGCGGCTCCGGGGTTGGGCGAGCAGTACTTC. Encoded protein: CAIMAAPGLGEQYF. This sequence joins TRBV10-3 and TRBJ2-7; D possibly corresponds to TRBD2 (5 bases). The CDR3 extends over 14 amino acids. CDR1 and CDR2 from the germline V gene are ENHRY and SYGVKD. V gave up 7 bases and J gave up 6 bases, with 19 bases separating them.